The 32 T cell receptor beta chains given below trace back to one sample, sequenced in a study of blood T cells in healthy people across ages. Primed by a sample-barcoded 5' primer and a J-beta primer mix, a second PCR proceeded for roughly 7 to 12 cycles. TCRdb redid the calling of the 5' RACE reads with MiXCR, one entry per CDR3 protein. The sample lists 780,000 or so distinct CDR3 sequences; around a quarter were seen once. A further study also used this sample, focusing on T cells of mothers and their children.

Sequenced input: blood. The receptors originated from a boy aged 5 to 17 in good health.

The genes are TRBV12-3 or TRBV12-4 and TRBJ2-5; TRBD2 matches 7 bases. Near its end, the DNA agrees better with TRBJ2-1, so the J call may be wrong. CDR3 length: 15 amino acids. CDR3 bases: TGTGCCAGCAGTTTTGGCGGGAGCTTGGGATATGAGCAGTTCTTC. Translation gives CASSFGGSLGYEQFF.

The chain employs TRBV20-1 and TRBJ2-7; weak D call: TRBD2 (6 bases). The CDR3 length is 15 residues. V was pared by 6 bases and J by 5 bases, with 23 bases between. CDR1 is DFQATT, CDR2 SNEGSKA, per germline (reference sequence). The CDR3 nucleotides read TGCAGTGCCTACCTCCAGCCGGGACTCCAGAACGAGCAGTACTTC. It yields the protein CSAYLQPGLQNEQYF.

This rearrangement joins TRBV7-2 to TRBJ2-7, with 7 bases matching TRBD1. Germline values: CDR1 SGHTA, CDR2 FQGNSA. The J segment lost 7 bases and the V segment lost 5 bases, leaving 8 bases of the junction unmatched. The CDR3 covers 13 residues. The CDR3 sequence is CASSPTGPREQYF. CDR3 sequence (DNA): TGTGCCAGCAGCCCGACAGGGCCCCGGGAGCAGTACTTC.

The chain couples TRBV7-9 to TRBJ2-1, with D tentatively TRBD1 or TRBD2 (5 bases each). CDR1 is SEHNR and CDR2 is FQNEAQ in the germline V gene (reference sequence). Trimming left V 5 bases short and J 3 bases short, with 11 bases between. CDR3 length: 14 amino acids. The CDR3 is CASSGTGIYNEQFF. The DNA of the CDR3 is TGTGCCAGCAGCGGGACCGGGATCTACAATGAGCAGTTCTTC. The variable domain in full, completed from reference TRBV7-9 and TRBJ2-1, reads DTGVSQNPRHKITKRGQNVTFRCDPISEHNRLYWYRQTLGQGPEFLTYFQNEAQLEKSRLLSDRFSAERPKGSFSTLEIQRTEQGDSAMYLCASSGTGIYNEQFFGPGTRLTVL.

In regard to this clonotype: Compared with germline, one end of the junction differs, possibly owing to a read error. The chain has TRBV28 and TRBJ2-4; D gene unclear. This CDR3 region has 14 residues. Germline V gene data show CDR1 as MDHEN and CDR2 as SYDVKM. For the CDR3, the DNA is TGTGCCAGCACTCCGGCCGTAGCCAAAGACATTCAGTACTTC. Protein sequence: CASTPAVAKDIQYF.

This clonotype was picked up many times. This CDR3 reads CASSLSQGYEQYF. DNA for the CDR3: TGTGCCAGCAGCTTAAGTCAGGGCTACGAGCAGTACTTC. The chain uses TRBV7-3 and TRBJ2-5, with D possibly TRBD1 on 5 matching bases. With the DNA end fitting TRBJ2-7 better, the J assignment may be wrong. CDR1 is SGHTA and CDR2 is FQGTGA in the germline V gene. The CDR3 totals 13 residues.

This rearrangement joins TRBV20-1 to TRBJ2-1; 8 nucleotides agree with TRBD2. The germline CDR1 and CDR2 sequences are DFQATT and SNEGSKA (reference sequence). This CDR3 contains 15 residues. V shed 3 bases, J shed 7 bases, and the junction held 11 bases outside the gene matches. Here the CDR3 DNA reads TGCAGTGCTAGTGCGTCGGGACTAGGAAAGAATGAGCAGTTCTTC. Residues: CSASASGLGKNEQFF.

In the case of this clonotype: The junction does not match germline at one end; this may be a read error. This rearrangement joins TRBV29-1 to TRBJ1-2; D perhaps matches TRBD1 (6 bases). Germline loops: CDR1 SQVTM, CDR2 ANQGSEA. There are 15 residues in the CDR3. In DNA, the CDR3 is TGCAGCGTTGAGGGGGCAGGCGACTCTAACTACGGCTACACCTTC. This gives the protein CSVEGAGDSNYGYTF.

V gene TRBV14 combines with J gene TRBJ2-6; D is uncertain. Germline V gene data show CDR1 as SGHDN and CDR2 as FVKESK. The V end lost 3 bases, the J end lost 12 bases, and 9 bases lay between the germline ends. This CDR3 contains 12 residues. CDR3 in DNA: TGTGCCAGCAGCCAGCCTTTAGGCGTCCTGACTTTC. It codes for CASSQPLGVLTF. Based on the CDR3 plus reference TRBV14 and TRBJ2-6, the full variable domain is EAGVTQFPSHSVIEKGQTVTLRCDPISGHDNLYWYRRVMGKEIKFLLHFVKESKQDESGMPNNRFLAERTGGTYSTLKVQPAELEDSGVYFCASSQPLGVLTFGAGSRLTVL.

The V call is TRBV29-1, the J call TRBJ2-5; 9 bases align to TRBD1. The CDR3 sequence is 14 residues long. The junction had 9 bases not matched to a gene; V was cut back by 6 bases and J by 4 bases. Germline values: CDR1 SQVTM, CDR2 ANQGSEA. DNA for the CDR3: TGCAGCGTAGAAACGGGACAGGGAGGAGAGACCCAGTACTTC. As protein: CSVETGQGGETQYF. Based on the CDR3 plus reference TRBV29-1 and TRBJ2-5, the full variable domain is SAVISQKPSRDICQRGTSLTIQCQVDSQVTMMFWYRQQPGQSLTLIATANQGSEATYESGFVIDKFPISRPNLTFSTLTVSNMSPEDSSIYLCSVETGQGGETQYFGPGTRLLVL.

The V call is TRBV28, the J call TRBJ2-1; TRBD2 matches at 15 bases. This CDR3 has 18 amino acids. Trimming took 6 bases from V and 4 from J; bases not matched to a gene: 10. Germline values: CDR1 MDHEN, CDR2 SYDVKM. CDR3 DNA: TGTGCCAGCAGCCTTGGACTAGCGGGAGGGCCGGTGTACAATGAGCAGTTCTTC. Residues: CASSLGLAGGPVYNEQFF.

The chain employs TRBV4-1 and TRBJ1-5, with TRBD1 as a possible D gene (6 bases). V dropped 4 bases and J dropped 4 bases, with 17 bases sitting between them. The CDR3 is 16 residues long. Germline CDR1 and CDR2: MGHRA and YSYEKL. The CDR3 sequence is CASSRGAAGVNQPQHF. The CDR3 region has the DNA TGCGCCAGCAGCCGAGGGGCAGCAGGGGTTAATCAGCCCCAGCATTTT.

This chain joins TRBV29-1 and TRBJ2-5, with a tentative D call TRBD1 (5 bases). The better agreement between TRBJ2-7 and the DNA end casts doubt on the J call. Germline-derived CDR1 and CDR2 are SQVTM and ANQGSEA. There are 14 residues in the CDR3. This CDR3 reads CSVVGLRANYEQYF. The CDR3 DNA is TGCAGCGTTGTCGGTCTCAGGGCCAATTACGAGCAGTACTTC.

The V gene is TRBV10-3, the J gene TRBJ1-1; unclear D gene. Germline V CDR1 and CDR2: ENHRY, SYGVKD. Trimming shortened V by 4 bases and J by 1 base, and 10 bases separated the two germline ends. The CDR3 is made up of 14 amino acids. CDR3 DNA sequence: TGTGCCATCAGTGCGAACACCGAGAACACTGAAGCTTTCTTT. Amino acids: CAISANTENTEAFF.

In DNA form, the CDR3 reads TGCGCCAGCAGCTTGAGCCGAGACACCGGGGAGCTGTTTTTT. Residues: CASSLSRDTGELFF. The chain couples TRBV5-1 to TRBJ2-2; D not certain. Trimming stripped 1 base from V and 3 bases from J, with 7 bases between. Germline values: CDR1 SGHRS, CDR2 YFSETQ. The CDR3 covers 14 residues.

This chain uses TRBV9 with TRBJ1-2, with TRBD1 matching over 7 bases. V lost 4 bases to trimming and J lost 1 base; unmatched junction nucleotides: 7. The CDR3 contains 15 residues. Germline values: CDR1 SGDLS, CDR2 YYNGEE. This chain's CDR3 is CASSPWDSYNYGYTF. CDR3 nucleotide sequence: TGTGCCAGCAGCCCATGGGACAGCTATAACTATGGCTACACCTTC.

The chain links TRBV11-1 to TRBJ2-3; TRBD1 matches 8 bases. Looked up from germline, CDR1 is SGHAT and CDR2 is FQDESV (reference sequence). The V and J ends lost 0 bases and 7 bases, in that order; junction bases with no gene match: 9. This CDR3 has 16 residues. The CDR3 coding sequence is TGTGCCAGCAGCTTAGCTGGCCAGGGGGCGCGATATACGCAGTATTTT. This codes for CASSLAGQGARYTQYF.

The chain has TRBV7-8 and TRBJ2-1, with 10 bases fitting TRBD2. The CDR3 is 16 residues long. Germline loops: CDR1 SGHVS, CDR2 FQNEAQ. Germline trimming cut 2 bases from V and 7 bases from J; bases unmatched to any gene: 8. The CDR3 sequence: CASSLMGIAGGNEQFF. CDR3 in DNA: TGTGCCAGCAGCTTAATGGGAATAGCGGGGGGAAATGAGCAGTTCTTC.

There are a few counts of this clonotype. A junction end diverges from the germline sequence, so it may reflect a read error. The rearrangement joins TRBV7-3 to TRBJ2-3; 15 bases map to TRBD2. Germline V CDR1 and CDR2: SGHTA, FQGTGA. This CDR3 has 15 amino acids. The CDR3 DNA is TGTGCTAGCAGCTCGGGACTAGCGGGGGGAGATACGCAGTATTTT. Translation gives CASSSGLAGGDTQYF.

The rearrangement uses TRBV10-3 and TRBJ2-5; no clear D. The CDR3 extends over 14 amino acids. Germline V lookup: CDR1 ENHRY, CDR2 SYGVKD. V was shortened by 0 bases and J by 3 bases, with 8 bases between the two germline ends. The CDR3 loop is CAISESRAEETQYF. For the CDR3, the DNA is TGTGCCATCAGTGAGTCAAGGGCAGAAGAGACCCAGTACTTC.

This clonotype was counted only a few times. The CDR3 protein is CASSPSAGGGSSYEQYF. CDR3 DNA: TGTGCCAGCTCACCCTCAGCCGGGGGAGGAAGCTCCTACGAGCAGTACTTC. The chain has TRBV18 and TRBJ2-7; the D gene is possibly TRBD2 (6 bases). Germline loops: CDR1 KGHSH, CDR2 LQKENI. The CDR3 runs 17 residues. V dropped 3 bases and J dropped 0 bases, with 18 bases sitting between them.

The sample holds a few counts of this clonotype. The genes are TRBV4-1 and TRBJ2-5, with 8 bases lining up with TRBD2. Losses at the gene ends were 3 bases for V and 2 bases for J; bases not matched to a gene: 8. This CDR3 has 16 amino acids. Germline CDR1 MGHRA, CDR2 YSYEKL. The CDR3 region is CASSQRAGVLQETQYF. For the CDR3, the DNA is TGCGCCAGCAGCCAGAGAGCGGGAGTGTTACAAGAGACCCAGTACTTC.

The chain carries TRBV27 and TRBJ2-5; 7 bases line up with TRBD1. The DNA end is a closer match to TRBJ2-7, so the J assignment may be wrong. The germline V gene encodes CDR1 MNHEY and CDR2 SMNVEV (reference sequence). This CDR3 contains 14 residues. CDR3 coding DNA: TGTGCCAGCAGGCGACTGACAGGGCTCGGCGAGCAGTACTTC. Amino acid sequence: CASRRLTGLGEQYF.

The rearrangement uses TRBV27 and TRBJ2-3; 15 nucleotides align to TRBD2. The CDR3 is 17 amino acids. Germline V gene data show CDR1 as MNHEY and CDR2 as SMNVEV (reference sequence). J was trimmed by 6 bases and V by 2 bases; bases with no gene match: 6. The CDR3 region is CASSLGGLAGGGDTQYF. The CDR3 DNA is TGTGCCAGCAGTTTAGGGGGACTAGCGGGAGGTGGGGATACGCAGTATTTT.

The chain joins TRBV13 to TRBJ2-5; D is unclear. The CDR3 is 13 amino acids. Between the trimmed V and J ends, which lost 3 bases and 4 bases, there was a span of 9 bases. Germline lookup yields CDR1 PRHDT and CDR2 FYEKMQ (reference sequence). The CDR3 loop reads CASSFGSRETQYF. In nucleotides, the CDR3 is TGTGCCAGCAGCTTTGGATCCAGAGAGACCCAGTACTTC.

The V gene is TRBV4-3, the J gene TRBJ1-4; weak D call: TRBD1 (5 bases). This CDR3 has 15 residues. The germline V gene has CDR1 LGHNA and CDR2 YSLEER. Trimming shortened V by 3 bases and J by 2 bases, and 10 bases separated the two germline ends. In DNA, the CDR3 is TGCGCCAGCAGCCATTCGAGGGGCACTAATGAAAAACTGTTTTTT. Protein sequence: CASSHSRGTNEKLFF.

CDR3 amino acids: CASSRRWTLVNYGYTF. Here the CDR3 DNA reads TGTGCCAGCAGTAGAAGGTGGACGCTCGTGAACTATGGCTACACCTTC. The chain joins TRBV28 to TRBJ1-2; D gene unclear. From germline, CDR1 is MDHEN and CDR2 SYDVKM. V dropped 5 bases and J dropped 2 bases, with 18 bases sitting between them. The CDR3 is 16 residues long.

CDR3 sequence (DNA): TGTGCCAGCAGTCCGGGACAGGGGGCGCGAGGCACTGAAGCTTTCTTT. Its translation is CASSPGQGARGTEAFF. The rearrangement links TRBV6-2 or TRBV6-3 to TRBJ1-1, with 12 positions matching TRBD1. J gave up 4 bases and V 5 bases, and 8 bases lay outside the gene matches. In germline, CDR1 is MNHEY, CDR2 SVGEGT. CDR3 length equals 16 residues.

The chain employs TRBV20-1 and TRBJ2-5; TRBD1 matches at 9 bases. The J call may be faulty, since TRBJ2-7 better matches the DNA end. The germline CDR1 and CDR2 sequences are DFQATT and SNEGSKA (reference sequence). This CDR3 spans 15 amino acids. CDR3 sequence: CSARDVGQGIYEQYF. CDR3 in DNA: TGCAGTGCTAGAGATGTCGGACAGGGGATCTACGAGCAGTACTTC.

This clonotype was seen more than once but under ten times. This rearrangement joins TRBV29-1 to TRBJ2-5; tentatively, D is TRBD2 (6 bases). Germline CDR1 SQVTM, CDR2 ANQGSEA. This CDR3 has 15 amino acids. The germline V and J ends were trimmed by 2 bases and 6 bases, with 19 bases remaining between them. Here the CDR3 DNA reads TGCAGCGTTGAAAGGAGGGGAGTGGAGGGGAAGACCCAGTACTTC. Translated, it gives CSVERRGVEGKTQYF.

The CDR3 sequence: CASSLLSQGASGELFF. As DNA, the CDR3 is TGTGCCAGCAGCTTATTAAGTCAGGGGGCGTCCGGGGAGCTGTTTTTT. V gene TRBV7-2 combines with J gene TRBJ2-2, with 8 bases identical to TRBD1. This CDR3 is built from 16 residues. After removal of 2 bases from V and 6 bases from J, the junction contained 8 bases not matched to a gene. Germline CDR1 is SGHTA and CDR2 is FQGNSA.

The rearrangement joins TRBV28 to TRBJ1-1; possibly TRBD1 for D (5 bases). Germline V gene sequence: CDR1 MDHEN, CDR2 SYDVKM. This CDR3 is built from 14 residues. The ends were cut back, 5 bases at V and 0 bases at J, with 10 bases in the middle. CDR3 bases: TGTGCCAGCAGTCGGGGACGGATGAACACTGAAGCTTTCTTT. It is translated as CASSRGRMNTEAFF.